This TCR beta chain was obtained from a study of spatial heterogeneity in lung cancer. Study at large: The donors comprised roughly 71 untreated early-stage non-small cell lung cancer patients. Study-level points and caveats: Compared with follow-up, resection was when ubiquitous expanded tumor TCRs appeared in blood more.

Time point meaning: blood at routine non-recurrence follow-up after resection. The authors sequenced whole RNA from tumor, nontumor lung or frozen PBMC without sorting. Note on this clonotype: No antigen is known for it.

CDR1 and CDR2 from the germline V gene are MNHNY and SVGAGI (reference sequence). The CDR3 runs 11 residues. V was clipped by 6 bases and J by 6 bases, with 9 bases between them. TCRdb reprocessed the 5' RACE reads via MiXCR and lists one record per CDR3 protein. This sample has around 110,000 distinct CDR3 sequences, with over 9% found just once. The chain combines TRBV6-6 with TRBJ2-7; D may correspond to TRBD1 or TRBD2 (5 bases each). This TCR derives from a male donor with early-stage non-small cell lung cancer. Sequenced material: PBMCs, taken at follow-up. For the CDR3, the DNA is TGTGCCAGCAGGGGGACCGGCGAGCAGTACTTC. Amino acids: CASRGTGEQYF.